This section outlines one T cell receptor (beta chain) sequence together with its context. These data originate in a study of cytotoxic CD8 clonotypes in ibrutinib-treated CLL. This CDR3 has 15 residues. Germline loops: CDR1 MDHEN, CDR2 SYDVKM. V was shortened by 6 bases and J by 4 bases, with 19 bases between the two germline ends. Some clones are missing from TCRdb's copy, which holds only in-frame ones; the method was immunoSEQ multiplex PCR. The sample contains some 140,000 clones, roughly 90% of which appear only once. The material was PBMCs, obtained after 12 months of ibrutinib treatment. This sequence joins TRBV28 and TRBJ2-7; tentative D call: TRBD1 (5 bases). The sequence was collected from a human donor with chronic lymphocytic leukemia. The CDR3 nucleotides read TGTGCCAGCAGCCCCAGGTCGAGCAGGGCATACGAGCAGTACTTC. This translates into CASSPRSSRAYEQYF. The full variable domain, its missing parts supplied by reference TRBV28 and TRBJ2-7, is DVKVTQSSRYLVKRTGEKVFLECVQDMDHENMFWYRQDPGLGLRLIYFSYDVKMKEKGDIPEGYSVSREKKERFSLILESASTNQTSMYLCASSPRSSRAYEQYFGPGTRLTVT.